The 22 T cell receptor beta chains in this list originate from one sample, sequenced in a study of molecular identifiers for immune sequencing clone quantification. TCRdb processed the PCR reads anew with MiXCR; each CDR3 protein has one entry. The sample gives about 100,000 distinct CDR3 sequences, roughly a third of which show up once; 4% to 4.5% is in the top ten. Sequenced: naive CD8+ T cells from blood, with Jurkat cell RNA spiked in. Subset meaning: FACS-sorted CD8+CD4-CCR7+CD45RA+ naive T cells. All receptors come from a human donor in good health. Some libraries in this study had Jurkat cell RNA spiked in.

This chain joins TRBV20-1 and TRBJ2-7; tentatively, D is TRBD1 (6 bases). CDR3 length equals 14 residues. The germline V gene encodes CDR1 DFQATT and CDR2 SNEGSKA (reference sequence). V was shortened by 3 bases and J by 9 bases, with 21 bases between the two germline ends. The CDR3 spells CSARPYPRGHGQYF. The CDR3 bases are TGCAGTGCTAGGCCATACCCCAGGGGCCACGGGCAGTACTTC.

This sequence joins TRBV4-1 and TRBJ2-7, with D hard to call. Trimming cost V 0 bases and J 6 bases, with 12 bases left between them. CDR3 length equals 14 residues. Germline V gene lookup returns CDR1 MGHRA and CDR2 YSYEKL. The CDR3 spells CASSQDAASVEQYF. DNA for the CDR3: TGCGCCAGCAGCCAAGATGCAGCGTCGGTCGAGCAGTACTTC.

This clonotype has ten or more counts. V usage is TRBV7-6 and J usage is TRBJ2-2, with D possibly TRBD2 on 7 matching bases. The CDR3 is 17 amino acids. CDR1 is SGHVS, CDR2 FNYEAQ, per germline. V lost 2 bases and J lost 2, with 15 bases in between. CDR3 in DNA: TGTGCCAGCAGCTTAAGGCGGGGGCACCGAAACACCGGGGAGCTGTTTTTT. It codes for CASSLRRGHRNTGELFF.

This clonotype showed up just a few times. CDR3: CASSLGTASYEQYF. As DNA, the CDR3 is TGTGCCAGCAGTCTAGGGACAGCCTCCTACGAGCAGTACTTC. This chain uses TRBV27 with TRBJ2-7; 7 bases agree with TRBD1. The trim removed 5 bases at V and 0 bases at J, leaving 4 bases unmatched. Germline V gene sequence: CDR1 MNHEY, CDR2 SMNVEV (reference sequence). The CDR3 extends over 14 amino acids.

This clonotype was seen at least ten times. V and J are TRBV12-3 or TRBV12-4 and TRBJ2-3; 13 bases line up with TRBD2. After removal of 6 bases from V and 5 bases from J, the junction contained 20 bases not matched to a gene. The CDR3 is 20 residues long. CDR3: CASSTLGLAGVKGMEDTQYF. The CDR3 DNA is TGTGCCAGCAGCACCCTTGGACTAGCGGGGGTTAAAGGAATGGAAGATACGCAGTATTTT.

The sample holds a few counts of this clonotype. The V and J genes are TRBV7-9 and TRBJ1-1; perhaps TRBD1 as D (6 bases). CDR3 length: 13 residues. Trimming removed 5 bases at V and 6 bases at J, with 13 bases between. CDR1 and CDR2 from the germline V gene are SEHNR and FQNEAQ (reference sequence). The CDR3 loop is CASSPTGFPEAFF. For the CDR3, the DNA is TGTGCCAGCAGCCCCACAGGGTTTCCTGAAGCTTTCTTT.

This clonotype was counted once. The junction differs from germline at one of its ends, possibly a read error. This rearrangement joins TRBV12-3 or TRBV12-4 to TRBJ2-4, with 13 bases matching TRBD2. The CDR3 is made up of 15 amino acids. The CDR3: CASSGLAGAKNIQHF. The CDR3 DNA follows: TGTGCCAGCAGCGGACTAGCGGGAGCCAAAAACATTCAGCACTTC.

This clonotype was seen a few times. The rearrangement joins TRBV28 to TRBJ2-7; TRBD1 aligns across 10 bases. Germline loops: CDR1 MDHEN, CDR2 SYDVKM. This CDR3 is built from 14 residues. V lost 9 bases, J lost 4 bases, and 9 bases stayed unmatched. The CDR3 coding sequence is TGTGCCAGTAAAATCCGGGACAGGGGATACGAGCAGTACTTC. Amino acids: CASKIRDRGYEQYF.

About this clonotype itself: The junction departs from the called germline gene at one end, perhaps through a read error. This chain joins TRBV29-1 and TRBJ2-2; D may be TRBD2 (6 bases). The CDR3 is 13 residues long. Germline CDR1 SQVTM, CDR2 ANQGSEA. CDR3: CSVPGLITGELVF. CDR3 coding DNA: TGCAGCGTACCGGGACTTATCACCGGGGAGCTGGTTTTT.

The chain carries TRBV27 and TRBJ2-3; 8 nucleotides align to TRBD2. The CDR3 is made up of 16 amino acids. The germline CDR1 and CDR2 sequences are MNHEY and SMNVEV (reference sequence). With 2 bases clipped from V and 2 bases from J, the junction kept 6 bases outside the gene matches. CDR3: CASSLIAGGSTDTQYF. The CDR3 DNA is TGTGCCAGCAGTTTAATTGCGGGAGGATCCACAGATACGCAGTATTTT.

Details on this clonotype: The junction differs from germline at one of its ends, possibly a read error. The chain has TRBV14 and TRBJ2-2; maybe TRBD2 (5 bases). The CDR3 loop spans 17 amino acids. Germline V gives CDR1 SGHDN, CDR2 FVKESK. The CDR3 DNA is TGTGCCAGCAGCCAAGTATTTATCGGGTCGAACACCGGGGAGCTGATTTTT. This encodes CASSQVFIGSNTGELIF.

This clonotype was seen once. This chain connects TRBV28 to TRBJ2-1, with 9 bases matching TRBD2. Germline assignment: CDR1 MDHEN and CDR2 SYDVKM. With 6 bases clipped from V and 2 bases from J, the junction kept 5 bases outside the gene matches. The CDR3 spans 15 residues. The CDR3 here is CASRWREGPYNEQFF. DNA for the CDR3: TGTGCCAGCAGATGGCGGGAGGGCCCCTACAATGAGCAGTTCTTC.

There are many counts of this clonotype. This rearrangement joins TRBV20-1 to TRBJ1-2, with TRBD1 as a possible D gene (5 bases). The V end lost 5 bases, the J end lost 4 bases, and 14 bases lay between the germline ends. Germline lookup yields CDR1 DFQATT and CDR2 SNEGSKA (reference sequence). CDR3 length equals 13 residues. CDR3 bases: TGCAGTGCTCCCCCTCCGGGGCGCTATGGCTACACCTTC. Protein: CSAPPPGRYGYTF.

In regard to this clonotype: At one boundary the junction diverges from the germline segment, which might be a read error. The genes are TRBV7-9 and TRBJ1-3; no reliable D call. There are 13 residues in the CDR3. Germline CDR1 is SEHNR and CDR2 is FQNEAQ (reference sequence). This chain's CDR3 is CPSSLGAGNTIYF. CDR3 bases: TGTCCCAGCAGCTTAGGAGCTGGAAACACCATATATTTT.

On this clonotype itself: The junction shows a germline mismatch at one end, possibly a read error. V and J are TRBV6-6 and TRBJ2-3, with 7 bases aligning to TRBD2. The CDR3 has 17 residues. Looked up from germline, CDR1 is MNHNY and CDR2 is SVGAGI (reference sequence). In DNA, the CDR3 is TGTGTCAGCGTAAATTTCGCTGGACTAGGGTACACAGATACGCTGTATTTT. This gives the protein CVSVNFAGLGYTDTLYF.

The chain has TRBV28 and TRBJ2-1, with a weak D call TRBD2 (6 bases). The V gene's germline CDR1 is MDHEN and CDR2 SYDVKM. CDR3 length equals 16 residues. Trimming cost V 7 bases and J 7 bases, with 23 bases left between them. CDR3 sequence: CASTLGGTPYGNEQFF. The CDR3 bases are TGTGCCAGCACCCTAGGTGGGACTCCTTACGGTAATGAGCAGTTCTTC.

In its sample, this clonotype was seen a few times. V and J are TRBV5-4 and TRBJ2-3; 7 positions match TRBD2. The CDR3 length is 15 residues. With V trimmed by 5 bases and J by 3 bases, 9 bases remained unmatched. From germline, CDR1 is SGHNT and CDR2 YYREEE (reference sequence). CDR3 sequence: CASRRSGIVTDTQYF. CDR3 DNA sequence: TGTGCCAGCAGACGCAGCGGGATTGTAACAGATACGCAGTATTTT.

Comments on this clonotype: A much bigger clone sits one base away, suggesting this may be a read error. The chain uses TRBV28 and TRBJ2-7, with TRBD1 matching over 8 bases. The germline V gene encodes CDR1 MDHEN and CDR2 SYDVKM. V lost 5 bases, J lost 7 bases, and 13 bases stayed unmatched. The CDR3 is 15 amino acids. The CDR3 region is CASSPGTGPPGEQYF. Written as DNA, the CDR3 is TGTGCCAGCAGTCCCGGGACAGGTCCACCGGGGGAGCAGTACTTC.

Only one count was recorded for this clonotype. This chain joins TRBV7-6 and TRBJ2-1, with D maybe TRBD2 (6 bases). The V end was cut by 5 bases, the J end by 9 bases, with 23 bases between. Per germline, CDR1 SGHVS and CDR2 FNYEAQ. The CDR3 totals 16 residues. This CDR3 reads CASSPPGGLATAEQFF. As DNA, the CDR3 is TGTGCCAGCAGCCCCCCAGGTGGGCTAGCGACCGCTGAGCAGTTCTTC.

In the case of this clonotype: Given the absence of the conserved phenylalanine or tryptophan at the CDR3 end, a read error is likely. V usage is TRBV29-1 and J usage is TRBJ2-1; no reliable D call. V was pared by 4 bases and J by 0 bases, with 16 bases between. The CDR3 length is 16 residues. Germline CDR1 and CDR2: SQVTM and ANQGSEA. CDR3 protein: CSVGEGVRNSYNEQFI. The CDR3 DNA reads as TGCAGCGTTGGAGAAGGTGTCAGAAACTCCTACAATGAGCAGTTCATC.

V is TRBV11-2 and J is TRBJ2-5; D is unclear. The CDR3 contains 15 residues. V lost 2 bases and J 2 bases, leaving 12 bases between the germline ends. Germline V gene sequence: CDR1 SGHAT, CDR2 FQNNGV. The CDR3 region is CASSLKVHVQETQYF. The DNA for the CDR3 is TGTGCCAGCAGCTTAAAGGTGCATGTGCAAGAGACCCAGTACTTC.

This clonotype has a count of ten or more. The chain uses TRBV6-5 and TRBJ2-3, with TRBD2 as a possible D gene (6 bases). Looked up from germline, CDR1 is MNHEY and CDR2 is SVGAGI. Trimming took 2 bases from V and 4 from J, leaving 13 bases between them. This CDR3 is 15 amino acids long. The CDR3 reads CASSYDGSGADTQYF. The CDR3 nucleotides are TGTGCCAGCAGTTACGACGGGAGTGGAGCAGATACGCAGTATTTT.